Shown below are 24 T cell receptor beta chains from a single sample sequenced in a study of early T cells in non-severe SARS-CoV-2 infection. Each CDR3 protein gets one entry after TCRdb re-called the 5' RACE reads with MiXCR. The sample lists under 85,000 distinct CDR3 sequences, 9.5% to 13% occurring once. The material sequenced was whole blood. The source of these receptors is an adult who was a healthcare worker with PCR-confirmed SARS-CoV-2 infection or an uninfected control (not recorded which).

This clonotype turned up a few times. This chain links TRBV14 with TRBJ2-5; D could derive from TRBD1 or TRBD2 (5 bases each). V shed 2 bases and J shed 5 bases, with 18 bases lying between them. CDR1 is SGHDN, CDR2 FVKESK, per germline. The CDR3 is made up of 16 amino acids. For the CDR3, the DNA is TGTGCCAGCAGCCAAAGCCGGGACCGCAGCAAGGAGACCCAGTACTTC. Its protein is CASSQSRDRSKETQYF.

This clonotype appeared a few times. The chain has TRBV7-6 and TRBJ1-1, with D perhaps matching TRBD1 (5 bases). Germline CDR1 is SGHVS and CDR2 is FNYEAQ. Between the trimmed V and J ends, which lost 2 bases and 2 bases, there was a span of 12 bases. This CDR3 has 15 residues. CDR3 nucleotide sequence: TGTGCCAGCAGCTTAATCGCAGGGACCAACACTGAAGCTTTCTTT. This codes for CASSLIAGTNTEAFF.

This chain links TRBV10-3 with TRBJ2-3; 11 bases fit TRBD2. Trimming cost V 3 bases and J 6 bases; bases outside gene matches: 8. CDR1 is ENHRY, CDR2 SYGVKD, per germline. The CDR3 sequence is 16 residues long. CDR3 nucleotides: TGTGCCATCAGTGACCCGACTAGCGGGGACGGGGATACGCAGTATTTT. It yields the protein CAISDPTSGDGDTQYF.

This clonotype has just a few counts. The rearrangement links TRBV20-1 to TRBJ2-3, with D hard to call. Germline V gene lookup returns CDR1 DFQATT and CDR2 SNEGSKA (reference sequence). Trimming stripped 5 bases from V and 2 bases from J, with 5 bases between. CDR3 length: 11 amino acids. Written as DNA, the CDR3 is TGCAGTGCTCCGATCACAGATACGCAGTATTTT. Its translation: CSAPITDTQYF.

The chain joins TRBV3-1 to TRBJ1-2; D call uncertain. Between the trimmed V and J ends, which lost 0 bases and 4 bases, there was a span of 15 bases. This CDR3 comprises 16 residues. The germline V gene has CDR1 LGHDT and CDR2 YNNKEL (reference sequence). The CDR3 DNA sequence: TGTGCCAGCAGCCAAGATGATTACGGATCAGGCTATGGCTACACCTTC. Protein product: CASSQDDYGSGYGYTF. Based on the CDR3 plus reference TRBV3-1 and TRBJ1-2, the full variable domain is DTAVSQTPKYLVTQMGNDKSIKCEQNLGHDTMYWYKQDSKKFLKIMFSYNNKELIINETVPNRFSPKSPDKAHLNLHINSLELGDSAVYFCASSQDDYGSGYGYTFGSGTRLTVV.

This clonotype was recorded many times. The chain uses TRBV29-1 and TRBJ2-1; D call uncertain. The CDR3 runs 12 residues. V was trimmed by 4 bases and J by 4 bases, leaving 8 bases between them. Germline CDR1 reads SQVTM; CDR2 reads ANQGSEA. The CDR3 protein is CSVGLGYNEQFF. The CDR3 DNA reads TGCAGCGTTGGTTTGGGATACAATGAGCAGTTCTTC.

This clonotype was picked up many times. The chain links TRBV5-1 to TRBJ1-5, with unresolved D. The CDR3 totals 13 residues. Germline V CDR1 and CDR2: SGHRS, YFSETQ. V was trimmed by 2 bases and J by 6 bases, leaving 9 bases between them. The CDR3 protein is CASSFEGGQPQHF. The CDR3 DNA follows: TGCGCCAGCAGCTTTGAGGGCGGTCAGCCCCAGCATTTT.

This clonotype came up many times. The chain is built from TRBV19 and TRBJ1-2, with 7 bases that match TRBD1. The CDR3 totals 14 residues. With 3 bases clipped from V and 0 bases from J, the junction kept 1 base outside the gene matches. CDR1 and CDR2 (germline): LNHDA, SQIVND (reference sequence). CDR3: CASSIRGANYGYTF. Written as DNA, the CDR3 is TGTGCCAGTAGTATCAGGGGGGCTAACTATGGCTACACCTTC.

As DNA, the CDR3 is TGTGCCAGCAGTTACATCGCGGGCTACGAGCAGTACTTC. Protein: CASSYIAGYEQYF. J is TRBJ2-7 and V is TRBV6-2 or TRBV6-3, with TRBD2 as a possible D gene (5 bases). The germline gives CDR1 MNHEY, CDR2 SVGEGT. The CDR3 runs 13 residues. The ends were cut back, 2 bases at V and 3 bases at J, with 8 bases in the middle.

This rearrangement joins TRBV29-1 to TRBJ2-1; no definite D call. The CDR3 has 14 residues. Trimming shortened V by 7 bases and J by 6 bases, and 19 bases separated the two germline ends. CDR1 SQVTM and CDR2 ANQGSEA come from the germline V gene. CDR3 nucleotide sequence: TGCAGCGCCGTATTCCCAATTAAAATCAATGAGCAGTTCTTC. Its translation is CSAVFPIKINEQFF.

This clonotype has only a few counts. The chain joins TRBV2 to TRBJ2-2, with 10 bases fitting TRBD1. Per the germline V gene, CDR1 is SNHLY and CDR2 is FYNNEI. V lost 7 bases to trimming and J lost 9 bases; unmatched junction nucleotides: 8. The CDR3 runs 14 residues. The CDR3 bases are TGTGCCAGCAAGAGACAGGGGGCTGCGTGGGAGCTGTTTTTT. This translates into CASKRQGAAWELFF.

This clonotype was picked up a small number of times. V and J are TRBV12-3 or TRBV12-4 and TRBJ1-6; 9 bases align to TRBD1. CDR3 length equals 16 residues. V was clipped by 5 bases and J by 10 bases; unmatched bases: 12. CDR3 sequence (DNA): TGTGCCAGCAGTCTTAACCCGGGACAGGGACGCTCACCCCTCCACTTT. Translation: CASSLNPGQGRSPLHF.

This clonotype was counted ten times or more. The gene calls are TRBV11-2 and TRBJ2-3, with a tentative D call TRBD2 (6 bases). CDR1 is SGHAT and CDR2 is FQNNGV in the germline V gene. Trimming cost V 5 bases and J 6 bases, with 21 bases left between them. The CDR3 contains 16 residues. The CDR3 reads CASSVTPGRPTDTQYF. For the CDR3, the DNA is TGTGCCAGCAGCGTCACCCCCGGGAGACCCACTGATACGCAGTATTTT. The whole variable domain, remainder taken from reference TRBV11-2 and TRBJ2-3, is EAGVAQSPRYKIIEKRQSVAFWCNPISGHATLYWYQQILGQGPKLLIQFQNNGVVDDSQLPKDRFSAERLKGVDSTLKIQPAKLEDSAVYLCASSVTPGRPTDTQYFGPGTRLTVL.

This clonotype has a handful of counts. J is TRBJ1-4 and V is TRBV5-1; 8 nucleotides agree with TRBD1. This CDR3 has 17 amino acids. The trim removed 1 base at V and 2 bases at J, leaving 7 bases unmatched. Looked up from germline, CDR1 is SGHRS and CDR2 is YFSETQ. The CDR3 loop is CASSLSRGLGTNEKLFF. CDR3 nucleotide sequence: TGCGCCAGCAGCTTGAGCAGGGGGCTGGGCACTAATGAAAAACTGTTTTTT.

This clonotype was picked up many times. This sequence joins TRBV6-1 and TRBJ1-5, with D unclear. The CDR3 contains 14 residues. Germline V CDR1 and CDR2: MNHNS, SASEGT. Trimming cost V 0 bases and J 1 base, with 4 bases left between them. The CDR3 reads CASSEAFSNQPQHF. The DNA for the CDR3 is TGTGCCAGCAGTGAAGCTTTCAGCAATCAGCCCCAGCATTTT.

This clonotype was seen a handful of times. The chain joins TRBV5-1 to TRBJ2-1, with TRBD2 identical over 7 bases. V trimming: 4 bases; J trimming: 10 bases; junction bases outside the gene matches: 23. Germline V gene sequence: CDR1 SGHRS, CDR2 YFSETQ. This CDR3 is built from 18 residues. The CDR3 here is CASSPAVPAGVGRWEQFF. The CDR3 DNA reads TGCGCCAGCAGCCCGGCAGTGCCGGCGGGAGTGGGGCGCTGGGAGCAGTTCTTC.

This clonotype was seen more than once but under ten times. This rearrangement joins TRBV28 to TRBJ2-5, with D possibly matching TRBD1 (5 bases). The germline V gene encodes CDR1 MDHEN and CDR2 SYDVKM. Trimming left V 7 bases short and J 3 bases short, with 12 bases between. The CDR3 runs to 13 residues. The CDR3 is CASIQGREETQYF. CDR3 nucleotides: TGTGCCAGCATCCAGGGCAGGGAAGAGACCCAGTACTTC.

This clonotype has ten or more counts. This chain links TRBV20-1 with TRBJ2-7, with a tentative D call TRBD1 (6 bases). The ends were cut back, 3 bases at V and 9 bases at J, with 18 bases in the middle. CDR1 DFQATT and CDR2 SNEGSKA come from the germline V gene (reference sequence). The CDR3 has 13 amino acids. The CDR3, as DNA: TGCAGTGCTAGCGGGACACCCGAGGCCGGGCAGTACTTC. It specifies CSASGTPEAGQYF.

In DNA form, the CDR3 reads TGTGCCAGCAGTGATTCTGAACAGAACACTGAAGCTTTCTTT. Protein: CASSDSEQNTEAFF. J is TRBJ1-1 and V is TRBV6-1; no reliable D call. CDR1 and CDR2 from the germline V gene are MNHNS and SASEGT. The CDR3 consists of 14 residues. Trimming pared 3 bases from V and 1 base from J, leaving 9 bases between.

This clonotype was seen many times. The V call is TRBV19, the J call TRBJ1-1; no reliable D call. This CDR3 region has 13 residues. With 6 bases removed from V and 3 bases from J, the gap between germline ends came to 11 bases. CDR1 and CDR2 from the germline V gene are LNHDA and SQIVND (reference sequence). For the CDR3, the DNA is TGTGCCAGTAGCCGGGCTGTGGACACTGAAGCTTTCTTT. It translates to CASSRAVDTEAFF.

In this sample, this clonotype turned up many times. This chain uses TRBV7-6 with TRBJ2-1; 9 bases fit TRBD1. The CDR3 has 16 residues. V lost 5 bases to trimming and J lost 3 bases; unmatched junction nucleotides: 8. CDR1 SGHVS and CDR2 FNYEAQ come from the germline V gene. DNA for the CDR3: TGTGCCAGCAGCCCCGGACCGGGACAGGGCTACAATGAGCAGTTCTTC. Protein sequence: CASSPGPGQGYNEQFF. The full variable domain, rest sourced from reference TRBV7-6 and TRBJ2-1, is GAGVSQSPRYKVTKRGQDVALRCDPISGHVSLYWYRQALGQGPEFLTYFNYEAQQDKSGLPNDRFSAERPEGSISTLTIQRTEQRDSAMYRCASSPGPGQGYNEQFFGPGTRLTVL.

The gene calls are TRBV29-1 and TRBJ1-2; D possibly corresponds to TRBD1 (5 bases). Trimming stripped 5 bases from V and 8 bases from J, with 21 bases between. The CDR3 runs to 14 residues. The germline V gene encodes CDR1 SQVTM and CDR2 ANQGSEA. The CDR3: CSVTKDSFLRGYTF. The CDR3 DNA reads as TGCAGCGTTACTAAAGACAGTTTTCTAAGGGGCTACACCTTC.

This clonotype appeared many times. The CDR3 DNA sequence: TGTGCCAGCAGTTTATTGGGGGGACAGCCCCAGCATTTT. Protein product: CASSLLGGQPQHF. The chain carries TRBV28 and TRBJ1-5, with D perhaps matching TRBD1 (5 bases). Trimming took 1 base from V and 7 from J, leaving 8 bases between them. The CDR3 is 13 residues long. The germline V gene has CDR1 MDHEN and CDR2 SYDVKM.

In its sample, this clonotype was seen many times. V is TRBV19 and J is TRBJ1-5; D remains unclear. V was clipped by 5 bases and J by 2 bases, with 10 bases between them. CDR3 size: 14 residues. Germline-derived CDR1 and CDR2 are LNHDA and SQIVND (reference sequence). The CDR3 DNA sequence: TGTGCCAGTAGTCCCCGACAAGGCAATCAGCCCCAGCATTTT. This sequence encodes CASSPRQGNQPQHF.